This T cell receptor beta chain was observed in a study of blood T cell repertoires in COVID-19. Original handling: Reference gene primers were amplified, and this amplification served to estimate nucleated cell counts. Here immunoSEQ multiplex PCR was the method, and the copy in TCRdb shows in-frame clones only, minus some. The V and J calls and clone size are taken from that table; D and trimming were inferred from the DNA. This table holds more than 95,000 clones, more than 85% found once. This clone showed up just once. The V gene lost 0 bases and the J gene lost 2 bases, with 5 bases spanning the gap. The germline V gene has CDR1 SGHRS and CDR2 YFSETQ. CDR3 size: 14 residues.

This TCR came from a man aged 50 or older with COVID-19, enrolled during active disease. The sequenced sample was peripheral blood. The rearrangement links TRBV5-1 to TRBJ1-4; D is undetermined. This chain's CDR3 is CASSLGETNEKLFF. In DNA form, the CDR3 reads TGCGCCAGCAGCTTGGGGGAGACTAATGAAAAACTGTTTTTT.